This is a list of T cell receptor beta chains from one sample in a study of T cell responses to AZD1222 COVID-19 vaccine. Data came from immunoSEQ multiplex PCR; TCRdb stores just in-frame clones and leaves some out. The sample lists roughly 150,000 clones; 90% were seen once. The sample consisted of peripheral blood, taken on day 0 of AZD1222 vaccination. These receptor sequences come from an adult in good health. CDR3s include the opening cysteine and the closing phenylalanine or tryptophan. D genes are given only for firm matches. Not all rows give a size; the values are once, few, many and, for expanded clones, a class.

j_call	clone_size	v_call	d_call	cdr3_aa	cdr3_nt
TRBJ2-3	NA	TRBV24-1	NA	CATRGDTAGTDTQYF	TGTGCCACCAGGGGGGACACCGCGGGCACAGATACGCAGTATTTT
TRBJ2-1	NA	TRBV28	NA	CASSLWGVSYNEQFF	TGTGCCAGCAGTTTATGGGGGGTCTCCTACAATGAGCAGTTCTTC
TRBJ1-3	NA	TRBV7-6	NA	CASSLGHTSSGNTIYF	TGTGCCAGCAGCTTAGGCCACACTAGCTCTGGAAACACCATATATTTT
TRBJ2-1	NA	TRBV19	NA	CASSSSGASSYNEQFF	TGTGCCAGTAGTAGTTCAGGGGCGAGCTCCTACAATGAGCAGTTCTTC
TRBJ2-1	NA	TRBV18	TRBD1	CASSPGQGYNEQFF	TGTGCCAGCTCTCCCGGACAGGGCTACAATGAGCAGTTCTTC
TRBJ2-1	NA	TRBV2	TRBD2	CASSGTSVGMYAIF	TGTGCCAGCAGTGGGACTAGCGTCGGGATGTATGCTATCTTC
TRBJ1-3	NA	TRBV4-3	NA	CASSQDSGTGNTIYF	TGCGCCAGCAGCCAAGATTCAGGGACTGGAAACACCATATATTTT
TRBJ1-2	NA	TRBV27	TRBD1	CASIRLGPGQGFGYTF	TGTGCCAGCATCAGATTGGGACCGGGACAGGGATTTGGCTACACCTTC
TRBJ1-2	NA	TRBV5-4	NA	CASSLLARGRIEYTF	TGTGCCAGCAGCTTGCTTGCTCGGGGGAGAATTGAGTACACCTTC
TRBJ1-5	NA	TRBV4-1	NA	CASSQVVGHQPQHF	TGCGCCAGCAGCCAAGTCGTGGGGCATCAGCCCCAGCATTTT
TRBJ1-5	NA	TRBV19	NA	CASSIARGADQPQHF	TGTGCCAGTAGTATTGCCCGGGGAGCGGATCAGCCCCAGCATTTT
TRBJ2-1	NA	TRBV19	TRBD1	CASNVGDRAYNEQFF	TGTGCCAGTAACGTCGGGGACAGGGCCTACAATGAGCAGTTCTTC
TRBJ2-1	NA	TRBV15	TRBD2	CATSRDAGAGDNEQFF	TGTGCCACCAGCAGAGACGCTGGGGCGGGGGACAATGAGCAGTTCTTC
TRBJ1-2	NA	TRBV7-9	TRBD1	CASSTKPRGAPSNYGYTF	TGTGCCAGCAGCACTAAACCCAGGGGGGCCCCGTCTAACTATGGCTACACCTTC
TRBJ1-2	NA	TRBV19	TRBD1	CASSTNLQGDGYTF	TGTGCCAGTAGCACTAATCTACAGGGGGATGGCTACACCTTC
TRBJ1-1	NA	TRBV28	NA	CASSPGNTEAFF	TGTGCCAGCAGTCCGGGAAACACTGAAGCTTTCTTT
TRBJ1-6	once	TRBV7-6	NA	CASSSTGNSPLHF	TGTGCCAGCAGCTCTACAGGGAATTCACCCCTCCACTTT
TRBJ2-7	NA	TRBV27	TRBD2	CASSPSGRIGYEQYF	TGTGCCAGCAGTCCTAGCGGGAGGATCGGCTACGAGCAGTACTTC
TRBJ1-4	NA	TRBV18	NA	CASSEGNRATNEKLFF	TGTGCCAGCTCAGAAGGGAACAGAGCAACTAATGAAAAACTGTTTTTT
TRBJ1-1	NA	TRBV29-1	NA	CSAFVTDMNTEAFF	TGCAGCGCCTTCGTGACAGACATGAACACTGAAGCTTTCTTT
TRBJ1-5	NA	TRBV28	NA	CASSLPSQPQHF	TGTGCCAGCAGTTTGCCCAGTCAGCCCCAGCATTTT
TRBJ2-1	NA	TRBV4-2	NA	CASSQEVARNEQFF	TGTGCCAGCAGCCAAGAGGTCGCTCGCAATGAGCAGTTCTTC
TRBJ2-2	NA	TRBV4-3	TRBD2	CASSQDGPGGPSGELFF	TGCGCCAGCAGCCAAGATGGTCCGGGAGGGCCCTCCGGGGAGCTGTTTTTT
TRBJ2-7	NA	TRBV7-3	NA	CASSLNPLPPYHYEQYF	TGTGCCAGCAGCTTAAATCCCCTCCCGCCTTATCACTACGAGCAGTACTTC
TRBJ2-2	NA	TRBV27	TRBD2	CATRRTSGSTSELFF	TGTGCCACCCGGAGGACTAGCGGGTCAACTTCGGAGCTGTTTTTT
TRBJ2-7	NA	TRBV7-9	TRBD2	CASSSSTSAGEQYF	TGTGCCAGCAGCTCCTCGACTAGCGCGGGCGAGCAGTACTTC
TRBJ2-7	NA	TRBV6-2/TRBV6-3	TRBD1	CASTPRQGFNEQYF	TGTGCCAGCACCCCGAGACAGGGATTCAACGAGCAGTACTTC
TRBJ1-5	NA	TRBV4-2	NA	CASSQDFSLNQPQHF	TGTGCCAGCAGCCAAGATTTTTCGCTGAATCAGCCCCAGCATTTT
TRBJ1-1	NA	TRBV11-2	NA	CASSLLHLPVRGMNTEAFF	TGTGCCAGCAGCTTATTACATCTCCCGGTAAGGGGGATGAACACTGAAGCTTTCTTT
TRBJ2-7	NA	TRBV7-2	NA	CASSLRRGDTYEQYF	TGTGCCAGCAGCTTACGGAGGGGGGACACCTACGAGCAGTACTTC
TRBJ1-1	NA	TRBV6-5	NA	CASYHLARNTEAFF	TGTGCCAGCTATCATTTAGCAAGGAACACTGAAGCTTTCTTT
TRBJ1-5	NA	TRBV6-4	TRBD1	CASSATGDQPQHF	TGTGCCAGCAGTGCCACAGGGGATCAGCCCCAGCATTTT
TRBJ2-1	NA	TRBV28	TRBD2	CASSRELAGRNNEQFF	TGTGCCAGCAGTCGAGAATTAGCGGGACGTAACAATGAGCAGTTCTTC
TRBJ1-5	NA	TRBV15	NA	CATSRDRDDQPQHF	TGTGCCACCAGCAGAGATCGGGACGATCAGCCCCAGCATTTT
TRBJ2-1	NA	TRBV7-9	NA	CASSNDSSLGEQFF	TGTGCCAGCAGCAACGACTCTAGCTTAGGTGAGCAGTTCTTC
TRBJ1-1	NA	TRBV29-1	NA	CSAMGGATEAFF	TGCAGCGCCATGGGGGGGGCTACTGAAGCTTTCTTT
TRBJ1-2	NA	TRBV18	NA	CASSPDSNYGYTF	TGTGCCAGCTCACCGGACAGCAACTATGGCTACACCTTC
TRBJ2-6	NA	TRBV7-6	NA	CASSLGATPGANVLTF	TGTGCCAGCAGCTTAGGCGCCACTCCTGGGGCCAACGTCCTGACTTTC
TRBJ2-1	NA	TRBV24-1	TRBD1	CATSIGTGRSDEQFF	TGTGCCACCAGTATTGGGACAGGGAGGAGCGATGAGCAGTTCTTC
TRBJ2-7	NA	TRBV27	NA	CASSLSSRLNEQYF	TGTGCCAGCAGTTTATCGAGCAGGCTGAACGAGCAGTACTTC
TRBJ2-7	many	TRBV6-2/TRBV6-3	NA	CASSYSDTYEQYF	TGTGCCAGCAGTTACTCGGACACCTACGAGCAGTACTTC
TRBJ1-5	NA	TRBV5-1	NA	CASSPGGVSNQPQHF	TGCGCCAGCAGCCCGGGGGGGGTTAGCAATCAGCCCCAGCATTTT
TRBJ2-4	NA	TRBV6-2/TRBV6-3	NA	CASSYFGGKAKNIQYF	TGTGCCAGCAGTTACTTTGGCGGGAAGGCCAAAAACATTCAGTACTTC
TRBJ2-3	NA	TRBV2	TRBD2	CASSEASGRARDTQYF	TGTGCCAGCAGTGAGGCTAGCGGGAGGGCCAGAGATACGCAGTATTTT